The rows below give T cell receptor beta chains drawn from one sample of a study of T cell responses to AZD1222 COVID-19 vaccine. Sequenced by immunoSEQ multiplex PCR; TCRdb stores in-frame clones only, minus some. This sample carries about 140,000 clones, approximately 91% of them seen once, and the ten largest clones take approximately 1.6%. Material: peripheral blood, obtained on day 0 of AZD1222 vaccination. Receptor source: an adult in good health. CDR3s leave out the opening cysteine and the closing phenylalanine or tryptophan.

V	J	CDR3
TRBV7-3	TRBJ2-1	ASSLAVGLQYNEQF
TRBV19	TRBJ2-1	ASTGGPQTYNEQF
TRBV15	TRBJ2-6	ATSRDPEGGGSGANVLT
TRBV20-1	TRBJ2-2	SAGVGGELF
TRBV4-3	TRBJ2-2	ASSQAGTVSGELF
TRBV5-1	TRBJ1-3	ASSSEDSTGNTIY
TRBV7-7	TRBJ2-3	ASSLNPGAGTDTQY
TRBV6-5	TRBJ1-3	ASSFSLTGTGNTIY
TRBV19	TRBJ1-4	ASSVRGLREKLF
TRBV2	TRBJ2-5	ADQTMAAGGTQY
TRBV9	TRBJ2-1	ASSRGLADAYNEQF
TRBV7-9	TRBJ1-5	ASSLDRKSNQPQH
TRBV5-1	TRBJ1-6	ASSLGGNGNSPLH
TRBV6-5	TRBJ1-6	ASEEGQGYSPLH
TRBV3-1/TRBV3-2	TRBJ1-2	ASSQEGQGVGGYT
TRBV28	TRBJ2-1	ASTPGGNEQF
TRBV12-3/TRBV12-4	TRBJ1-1	ASSLGREAF
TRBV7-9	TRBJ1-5	ASSLGGRRGQPQH
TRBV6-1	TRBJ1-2	ASSDLGTVRVVGYT
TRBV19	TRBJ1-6	ASKGSGNSPLH
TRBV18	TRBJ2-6	ASSLAGTGTGANVLT
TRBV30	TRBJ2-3	AWSVRGADTQY
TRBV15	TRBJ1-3	ATSREPRQGDTIY
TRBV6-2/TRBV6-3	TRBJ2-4	ASSSTLRNIQY
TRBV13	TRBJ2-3	ASSLGQGPDTQY
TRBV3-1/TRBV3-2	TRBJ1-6	ASRQAGGRVAPLH